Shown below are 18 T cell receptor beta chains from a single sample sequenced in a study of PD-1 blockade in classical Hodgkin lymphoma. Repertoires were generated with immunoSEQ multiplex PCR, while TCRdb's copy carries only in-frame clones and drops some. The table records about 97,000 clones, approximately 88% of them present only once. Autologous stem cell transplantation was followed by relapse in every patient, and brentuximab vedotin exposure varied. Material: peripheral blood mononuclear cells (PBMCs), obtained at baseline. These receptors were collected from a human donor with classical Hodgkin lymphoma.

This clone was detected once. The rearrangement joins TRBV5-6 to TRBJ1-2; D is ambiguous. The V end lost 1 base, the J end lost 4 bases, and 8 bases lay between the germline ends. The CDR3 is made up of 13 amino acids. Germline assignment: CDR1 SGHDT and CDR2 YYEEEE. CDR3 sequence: CASSLRVGYGYTF. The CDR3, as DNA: TGTGCCAGCAGCTTGAGGGTTGGCTATGGCTACACCTTC.

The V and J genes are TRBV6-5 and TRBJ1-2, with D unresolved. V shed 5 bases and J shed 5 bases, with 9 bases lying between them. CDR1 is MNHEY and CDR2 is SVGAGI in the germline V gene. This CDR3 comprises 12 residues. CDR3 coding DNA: TGTGCCAGCAGTGACCCAATGTATGGCTACACCTTC. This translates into CASSDPMYGYTF.

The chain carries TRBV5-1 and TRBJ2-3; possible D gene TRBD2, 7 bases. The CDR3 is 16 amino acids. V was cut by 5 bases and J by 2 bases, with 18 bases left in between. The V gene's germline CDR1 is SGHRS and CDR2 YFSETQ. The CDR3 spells CASSVAGGQDTDTQYF. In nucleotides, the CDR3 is TGCGCCAGCAGTGTGGCCGGGGGGCAAGACACAGATACGCAGTATTTT. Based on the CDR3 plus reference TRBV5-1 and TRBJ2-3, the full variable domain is KAGVTQTPRYLIKTRGQQVTLSCSPISGHRSVSWYQQTPGQGLQFLFEYFSETQRNKGNFPGRFSGRQFSNSRSEMNVSTLELGDSALYLCASSVAGGQDTDTQYFGPGTRLTVL.

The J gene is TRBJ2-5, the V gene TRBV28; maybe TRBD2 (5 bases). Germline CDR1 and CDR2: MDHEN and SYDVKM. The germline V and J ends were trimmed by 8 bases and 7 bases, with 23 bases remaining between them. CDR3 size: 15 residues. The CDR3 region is CASVTGPLARGTQYF. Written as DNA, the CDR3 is TGTGCCAGCGTGACCGGCCCCTTAGCTCGGGGGACCCAGTACTTC.

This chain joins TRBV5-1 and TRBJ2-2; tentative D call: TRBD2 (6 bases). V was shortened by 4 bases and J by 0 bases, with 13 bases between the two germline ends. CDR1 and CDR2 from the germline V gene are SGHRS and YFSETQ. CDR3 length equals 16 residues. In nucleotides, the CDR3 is TGCGCCAGCAGCGGTAGCGGCATGGCGAACACCGGGGAGCTGTTTTTT. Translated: CASSGSGMANTGELFF.

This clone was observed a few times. The CDR3 coding sequence is TGTGCCTGGAGTTCTAACAGCCTTAACTATGGCTACACCTTC. The encoded protein is CAWSSNSLNYGYTF. The chain carries TRBV30 and TRBJ1-2; no reliable D call. Germline-derived CDR1 and CDR2 are GTSNPN and SVGIG (reference sequence). This CDR3 contains 14 residues. The V gene lost 2 bases and the J gene lost 1 base, with 11 bases spanning the gap.

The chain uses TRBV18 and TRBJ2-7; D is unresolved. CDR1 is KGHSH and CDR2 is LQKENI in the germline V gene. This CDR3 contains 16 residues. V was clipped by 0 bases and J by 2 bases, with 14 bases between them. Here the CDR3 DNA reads TGTGCCAGCTCACCACCGAATCGTCTGGGCACCTACGAGCAGTACTTC. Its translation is CASSPPNRLGTYEQYF.

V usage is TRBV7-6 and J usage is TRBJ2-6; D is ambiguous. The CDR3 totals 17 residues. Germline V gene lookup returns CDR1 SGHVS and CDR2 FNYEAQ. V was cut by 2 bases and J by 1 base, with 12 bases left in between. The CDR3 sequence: CASSLLGSSSGANVLTF. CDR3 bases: TGTGCCAGCAGCTTATTGGGCAGCTCTTCTGGGGCCAACGTCCTGACTTTC.

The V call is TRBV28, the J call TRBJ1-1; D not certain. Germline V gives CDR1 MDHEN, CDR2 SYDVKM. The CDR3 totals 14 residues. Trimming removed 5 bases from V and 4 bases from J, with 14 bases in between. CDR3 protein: CASSITSRVTEAFF. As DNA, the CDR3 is TGTGCCAGCAGTATCACCTCCCGGGTCACTGAAGCTTTCTTT.

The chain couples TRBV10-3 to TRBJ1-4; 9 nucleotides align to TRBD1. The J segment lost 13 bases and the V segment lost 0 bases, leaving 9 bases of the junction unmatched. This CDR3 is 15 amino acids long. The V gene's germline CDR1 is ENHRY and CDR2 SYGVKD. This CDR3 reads CAISESPTGGRRLFF. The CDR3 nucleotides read TGTGCCATCAGTGAGTCCCCGACAGGGGGGCGTAGACTGTTTTTT.

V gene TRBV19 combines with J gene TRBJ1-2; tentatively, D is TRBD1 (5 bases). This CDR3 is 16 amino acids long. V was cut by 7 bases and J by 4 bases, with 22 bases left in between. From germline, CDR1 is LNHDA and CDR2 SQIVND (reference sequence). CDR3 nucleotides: TGTGCCAGTAAGAGCTGGGCGGCAGGGAAGGCCTATGGCTACACCTTC. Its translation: CASKSWAAGKAYGYTF.

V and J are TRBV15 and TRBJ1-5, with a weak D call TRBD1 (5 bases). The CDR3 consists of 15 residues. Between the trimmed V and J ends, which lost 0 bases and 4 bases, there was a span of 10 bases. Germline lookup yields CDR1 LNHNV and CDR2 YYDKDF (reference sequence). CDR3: CATSRDRRGNQPQHF. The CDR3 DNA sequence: TGTGCCACCAGCAGAGATCGGAGGGGAAATCAGCCCCAGCATTTT.

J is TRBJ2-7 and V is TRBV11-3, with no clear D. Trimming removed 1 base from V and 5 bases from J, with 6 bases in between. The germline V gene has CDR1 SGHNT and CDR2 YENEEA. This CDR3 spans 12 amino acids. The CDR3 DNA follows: TGTGCCAGCAGCTTAGGCAGCGACGAGCAGTACTTC. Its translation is CASSLGSDEQYF.

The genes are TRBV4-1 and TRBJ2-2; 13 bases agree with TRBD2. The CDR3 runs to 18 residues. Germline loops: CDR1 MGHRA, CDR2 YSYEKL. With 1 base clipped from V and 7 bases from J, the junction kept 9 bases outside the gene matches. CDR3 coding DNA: TGCGCCAGCAGCCAAGCCCACGGGACTAGCGGGAAGCTCGGGGAGCTGTTTTTT. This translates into CASSQAHGTSGKLGELFF.

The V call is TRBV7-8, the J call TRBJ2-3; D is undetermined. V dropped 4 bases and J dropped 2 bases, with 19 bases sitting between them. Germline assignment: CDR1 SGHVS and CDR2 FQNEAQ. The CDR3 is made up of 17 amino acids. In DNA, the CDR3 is TGTGCCAGCAGCTCGCTATTCGGACGCCAGTACACAGATACGCAGTATTTT. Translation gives CASSSLFGRQYTDTQYF.

The CDR3 loop reads CASRKDRGAEAFF. CDR3 nucleotide sequence: TGTGCCAGCAGGAAGGACAGGGGGGCTGAAGCTTTCTTT. The V call is TRBV2, the J call TRBJ1-1, with TRBD1 matching over 10 bases. V lost 6 bases and J lost 6; bases outside the gene matches: 4. This CDR3 region has 13 residues. Germline lookup yields CDR1 SNHLY and CDR2 FYNNEI.

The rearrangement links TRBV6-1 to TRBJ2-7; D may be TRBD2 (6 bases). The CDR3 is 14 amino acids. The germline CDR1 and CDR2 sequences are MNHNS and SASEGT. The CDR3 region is CAIAGRSGLYEQYF. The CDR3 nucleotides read TGTGCAATCGCGGGGCGTAGCGGCCTCTACGAGCAGTACTTC.

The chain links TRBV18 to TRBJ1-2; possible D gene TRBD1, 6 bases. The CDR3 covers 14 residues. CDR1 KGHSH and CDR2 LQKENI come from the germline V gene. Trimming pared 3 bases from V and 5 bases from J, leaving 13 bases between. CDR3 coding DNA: TGTGCCAGCTCACCTAACAGGGAGGGGTATGGCTACACCTTC. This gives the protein CASSPNREGYGYTF.